This T cell receptor (beta chain) was profiled in a study of T cell repertoires in ileal Crohn's disease. Time point in this sample: inflamed ileum from the surgical specimen. The CDR3 sequence is 13 residues long. Trimming left V 3 bases short and J 4 bases short, with 8 bases between. Germline CDR1 is SGHAT and CDR2 is FQNNGV. Data came from immunoSEQ multiplex PCR; TCRdb stores just in-frame clones and leaves some out. The data hold 15,000 to 20,000 clones, with 70% to 80% observed a single time. The TCR was taken from an adult with Crohn's disease. The sequenced material came from ileal tissue. The chain employs TRBV11-2 and TRBJ2-3; D gene unclear. CDR3 bases: TGTGCCAGCAGCTTTGTGGCCGCAGATACGCAGTATTTT. This gives the protein CASSFVAADTQYF.